The 9 T cell receptor beta chains presented below share a single source sample, sequenced in a study of shared clonotypes between healthy human individuals. Using immunoSEQ multiplex PCR, the repertoire was profiled, and TCRdb retains in-frame clones only, with some absent. The table records about 1.1 million clones, roughly 80% of them present only once. The specimen sequenced was memory CD4+ T cells from PBMCs. Specified subset: CD45RA-negative fraction. The origin of the receptors is a man younger than 35 in good health. Some clones in this sample may be carry-over from other donors' samples.

In nucleotides, the CDR3 is TGTGCCAGCAGCCAAGACGGACTAGCGGGGCGGGGGACCGGGGAGCTGTTTTTT. Its translation: CASSQDGLAGRGTGELFF. V is TRBV14 and J is TRBJ2-2; TRBD2 agrees at 12 bases. Germline trimming cut 0 bases from V and 5 bases from J; bases unmatched to any gene: 7. Per germline, CDR1 SGHDN and CDR2 FVKESK. The CDR3 extends over 18 amino acids.

Remarks on this clone: A read error is possible here, since a much larger clone lies one base away. The chain joins TRBV2 to TRBJ1-4; no definite D call. CDR3 size: 11 residues. V was trimmed by 4 bases and J by 7 bases, leaving 4 bases between them. Per the germline V gene, CDR1 is SNHLY and CDR2 is FYNNEI. CDR3 nucleotides: TGTGCCAGCAGTGTTAGTGAAAAACTGTTTTTT. It codes for CASSVSEKLFF.

The genes are TRBV11-2 and TRBJ2-5; D unresolved. The CDR3 length is 11 residues. The germline CDR1 and CDR2 sequences are SGHAT and FQNNGV. The V end was cut by 5 bases, the J end by 7 bases, with 8 bases between. CDR3 loop: CASSDLGTQYF. DNA of the CDR3: TGTGCCAGCAGCGATCTAGGGACCCAGTACTTC.

This clone was seen more than once but under ten times. V gene TRBV4-1 combines with J gene TRBJ1-5, with TRBD1 as a possible D gene (6 bases). From germline, CDR1 is MGHRA and CDR2 YSYEKL. V lost 4 bases, J lost 0 bases, and 13 bases lay in between. The CDR3 length is 16 residues. The CDR3: CASSPRAGDSNQPQHF. The CDR3 DNA is TGCGCCAGCAGCCCTCGGGCAGGGGATAGCAATCAGCCCCAGCATTTT.

The chain is built from TRBV20-1 and TRBJ2-4; D not resolved. V was trimmed by 3 bases and J by 10 bases, leaving 7 bases between them. The CDR3 covers 10 residues. Germline-derived CDR1 and CDR2 are DFQATT and SNEGSKA (reference sequence). The CDR3 coding sequence is TGCAGTGCTAGCGGGCGGATTCAGTACTTC. It yields the protein CSASGRIQYF.

This clone was counted a few times. CDR3 sequence: CASSQGQGGTEAFF. As DNA, the CDR3 is TGTGCCAGCAGCCAAGGACAGGGGGGGACTGAAGCTTTCTTT. The rearrangement joins TRBV7-9 to TRBJ1-1; 10 bases are a match to TRBD1. This CDR3 region has 14 residues. With 5 bases clipped from V and 5 bases from J, the junction kept 5 bases outside the gene matches. Per the germline V gene, CDR1 is SEHNR and CDR2 is FQNEAQ (reference sequence).

Comments on this clone: Other DNA variants within this sample encode the same CDR3. The rearrangement uses TRBV9 and TRBJ1-2; the match to TRBD1 covers 8 bases. V trimming: 0 bases; J trimming: 8 bases; junction bases outside the gene matches: 6. This CDR3 comprises 14 residues. Germline CDR1 and CDR2: SGDLS and YYNGEE. The CDR3 DNA sequence: TGTGCCAGCAGCGTAGGCCAGGGGGCGGGAGGCTACACCTTC. This encodes CASSVGQGAGGYTF. Full variable domain (rest looked up from reference TRBV9 and TRBJ1-2): DSGVTQTPKHLITATGQRVTLRCSPRSGDLSVYWYQQSLDQGLQFLIQYYNGEERAKGNILERFSAQQFPDLHSELNLSSLELGDSALYFCASSVGQGAGGYTFGSGTRLTVV.

This sequence joins TRBV7-3 and TRBJ1-1; D is possibly TRBD1 (5 bases). V lost 0 bases, J lost 1 base, and 24 bases lay in between. The CDR3 covers 20 residues. Germline V gene sequence: CDR1 SGHTA, CDR2 FQGTGA. Here the CDR3 reads CASSLTGSLSGLLTNTEAFF. The CDR3 DNA is TGTGCCAGCAGCTTAACGGGGTCCTTGTCAGGGCTCTTGACGAACACTGAAGCTTTCTTT.

The chain recombines TRBV19 with TRBJ1-5; D might be TRBD1 (5 bases). This CDR3 region has 14 residues. Germline V lookup: CDR1 LNHDA, CDR2 SQIVND (reference sequence). The V end was cut by 7 bases, the J end by 6 bases, with 16 bases between. DNA of the CDR3: TGTGCCAGTACGGAGGGGTCAGTGTTTCAGCCCCAGCATTTT. Protein: CASTEGSVFQPQHF.